This passage covers 22 T cell receptor beta chains from one sample sequenced in a study of shared clonotypes between healthy human individuals. TCRdb's copy holds only in-frame clones and misses some; the assay was immunoSEQ multiplex PCR. The sample carries approximately 1.5 million clones, around 98% recorded once. Sequencing input: naive CD4+ T cells sorted from blood. The subset here: CD45RA+ positively selected. The receptors were sampled from a man aged 30 to 45 in good health.

V and J are TRBV14 and TRBJ1-2, with 8 bases identical to TRBD1. Trimming at V came to 4 bases and at J to 4 bases, leaving 5 bases not matched to a gene. The CDR3 extends over 14 amino acids. Germline V gene lookup returns CDR1 SGHDN and CDR2 FVKESK. The chain's CDR3 is CASSRGQGRYGYTF. In DNA, the CDR3 is TGTGCCAGCAGCCGAGGACAGGGCCGCTATGGCTACACCTTC.

The rearrangement joins TRBV19 to TRBJ2-7, with TRBD1 matching 8 bases. Germline trimming cut 2 bases from V and 1 base from J; bases unmatched to any gene: 1. CDR3 length equals 14 residues. CDR1 and CDR2 from the germline V gene are LNHDA and SQIVND (reference sequence). In DNA form, the CDR3 reads TGTGCCAGTAGTATACGACAGGGGTCCTACGAGCAGTACTTC. Translated, it gives CASSIRQGSYEQYF. The whole variable domain, filled in from reference TRBV19 and TRBJ2-7, reads DGGITQSPKYLFRKEGQNVTLSCEQNLNHDAMYWYRQDPGQGLRLIYYSQIVNDFQKGDIAEGYSVSREKKESFPLTVTSAQKNPTAFYLCASSIRQGSYEQYFGPGTRLTVT.

This chain links TRBV6-6 with TRBJ1-5; 7 bases align to TRBD1. Germline values: CDR1 MNHNY, CDR2 SVGAGI (reference sequence). V shed 2 bases, J shed 3 bases, and the junction held 4 bases outside the gene matches. This CDR3 region has 15 residues. The CDR3 DNA is TGTGCCAGCAGTTACGTAACAGGGGTCAATCAGCCCCAGCATTTT. Translation gives CASSYVTGVNQPQHF.

This sequence joins TRBV5-5 and TRBJ2-1; TRBD2 aligns across 10 bases. The junction had 6 bases not matched to a gene; V was cut back by 3 bases and J by 6 bases. The germline CDR1 and CDR2 sequences are SGHKS and YYEKEE (reference sequence). The CDR3 consists of 15 residues. CDR3 sequence reads: CASSSGTSASNEQFF. DNA for the CDR3: TGTGCCAGCAGCTCCGGGACTAGCGCCTCCAATGAGCAGTTCTTC.

V is TRBV5-1 and J is TRBJ2-2, with TRBD2 identical over 7 bases. Germline V gene lookup returns CDR1 SGHRS and CDR2 YFSETQ. The CDR3 covers 16 residues. J was trimmed by 2 bases and V by 2 bases; bases with no gene match: 6. CDR3 residues: CASSFAAGTNTGELFF. The CDR3 DNA follows: TGCGCCAGCAGCTTCGCAGCGGGAACTAACACCGGGGAGCTGTTTTTT.

The chain employs TRBV30 and TRBJ2-3, with TRBD2 identical over 11 bases. With 0 bases clipped from V and 0 bases from J, the junction kept 2 bases outside the gene matches. Germline values: CDR1 GTSNPN, CDR2 SVGIG (reference sequence). The CDR3 contains 16 residues. This CDR3 reads CAWSVRLAGSTDTQYF. DNA of the CDR3: TGTGCCTGGAGTGTACGACTAGCGGGAAGCACAGATACGCAGTATTTT. The entire variable domain, with the rest obtained from reference TRBV30 and TRBJ2-3, is as follows: SQTIHQWPATLVQPVGSPLSLECTVEGTSNPNLYWYRQAAGRGLQLLFYSVGIGQISSEVPQNLSASRPQDRQFILSSKKLLLSDSGFYLCAWSVRLAGSTDTQYFGPGTRLTVL.

The rearrangement joins TRBV10-3 to TRBJ2-1; 7 bases map to TRBD2. Per the germline V gene, CDR1 is ENHRY and CDR2 is SYGVKD. Unmatched junction bases numbered 8, after V lost 7 bases and J lost 8 bases. The CDR3 length is 13 residues. The DNA for the CDR3 is TGTGCCATCACTTCGACTAGCCGAGATGAGCAGTTCTTC. This sequence encodes CAITSTSRDEQFF.

The chain links TRBV5-6 to TRBJ2-5, with 8 bases lining up with TRBD1. The CDR3 is 14 residues long. J lost 6 bases, V lost 3 bases, and 7 bases had no gene match. CDR1 SGHDT and CDR2 YYEEEE come from the germline V gene. The CDR3 sequence: CASSSLSGGKTQYF. In nucleotides, the CDR3 is TGTGCCAGCAGCTCGTTGTCAGGGGGCAAGACCCAGTACTTC.

This clone has just one count. This sample also contains other DNA sequences that code for the same CDR3. V gene TRBV5-1 combines with J gene TRBJ2-7, with D unresolved. The CDR3 runs to 14 residues. V was pared by 0 bases and J by 4 bases, with 11 bases between. CDR1 and CDR2 (germline): SGHRS, YFSETQ. The CDR3 loop reads CASSLEAGRYEQYF. The CDR3 region has the DNA TGCGCCAGCAGCTTGGAGGCCGGCCGGTACGAGCAGTACTTC.

The rearrangement joins TRBV9 to TRBJ2-7, with TRBD1 as a possible D gene (6 bases). Looked up from germline, CDR1 is SGDLS and CDR2 is YYNGEE. The CDR3 has 15 residues. V was shortened by 0 bases and J by 3 bases, with 13 bases between the two germline ends. The CDR3 reads CASSVGTVLVYEQYF. The CDR3 region has the DNA TGTGCCAGCAGCGTAGGGACAGTCCTCGTCTACGAGCAGTACTTC.

CDR3 DNA sequence: TGTGCCAGCAGGCCAGGGCGCGACTACGAGCAGTACTTC. Translated: CASRPGRDYEQYF. V usage is TRBV6-6 and J usage is TRBJ2-7, with a weak D call TRBD1 (5 bases). Per the germline V gene, CDR1 is MNHNY and CDR2 is SVGAGI (reference sequence). V was pared by 6 bases and J by 3 bases, with 12 bases between. The CDR3 is 13 residues long.

This chain uses TRBV6-5 with TRBJ2-5; no reliable D call. Trimming removed 6 bases at V and 3 bases at J, with 5 bases between. This CDR3 comprises 11 residues. The germline gives CDR1 MNHEY, CDR2 SVGAGI. The CDR3 is CASRRKETQYF. As DNA, the CDR3 is TGTGCCAGCAGGCGAAAAGAGACCCAGTACTTC.

The genes are TRBV25-1 and TRBJ1-2; D may be TRBD1 (5 bases). Germline-derived CDR1 and CDR2 are MGHDK and SYGVNS. CDR3 length: 13 amino acids. V dropped 2 bases and J dropped 7 bases, with 11 bases sitting between them. The CDR3 protein is CASSENRFRGYTF. The CDR3 DNA is TGTGCCAGCAGTGAAAACAGGTTTCGTGGCTACACCTTC.

The V and J genes are TRBV5-6 and TRBJ1-2; D is ambiguous. The CDR3 has 16 residues. Trimming shortened V by 3 bases and J by 2 bases, and 17 bases separated the two germline ends. Germline V lookup: CDR1 SGHDT, CDR2 YYEEEE. The CDR3 nucleotides read TGTGCCAGCAGCTGGGGAGGGAGGGAACCCAACTATGGCTACACCTTC. As protein: CASSWGGREPNYGYTF.

On this clone: This CDR3 is also generated by other DNA sequences in the sample. The chain uses TRBV6-5 and TRBJ1-1; D perhaps matches TRBD1 (5 bases). Germline values: CDR1 MNHEY, CDR2 SVGAGI. Trimming stripped 2 bases from V and 0 bases from J, with 7 bases between. This CDR3 spans 14 amino acids. The CDR3 coding sequence is TGTGCCAGCAGTTACGGGACCATGAACACTGAAGCTTTCTTT. This sequence encodes CASSYGTMNTEAFF.

CDR3 residues: CASSAPLAGTSNEKLFF. The CDR3 nucleotides are TGTGCCAGCAGTGCCCCCTTGGCCGGGACATCTAATGAAAAACTGTTTTTT. The chain has TRBV2 and TRBJ1-4, with D possibly matching TRBD1 (6 bases). The V gene lost 4 bases and the J gene lost 3 bases, with 18 bases spanning the gap. CDR1 is SNHLY and CDR2 is FYNNEI in the germline V gene. The CDR3 loop spans 17 amino acids.

V is TRBV7-8 and J is TRBJ2-7; 7 nucleotides agree with TRBD1. Germline V gene lookup returns CDR1 SGHVS and CDR2 FQNEAQ. The J segment lost 3 bases and the V segment lost 6 bases, leaving 8 bases of the junction unmatched. The CDR3 has 14 residues. The CDR3 bases are TGTGCCAGCAGGCGGGCGACAGGGCTCTACGAGCAGTACTTC. Translation: CASRRATGLYEQYF.

The J gene is TRBJ2-7, the V gene TRBV2; D remains unclear. The CDR3 consists of 12 residues. V shed 3 bases and J shed 2 bases, with 5 bases lying between them. The germline V gene encodes CDR1 SNHLY and CDR2 FYNNEI. The CDR3 sequence is CASSEWAYEQYF. The CDR3, as DNA: TGTGCCAGCAGTGAGTGGGCCTACGAGCAGTACTTC. The variable domain in full, completed from reference TRBV2 and TRBJ2-7, reads EPEVTQTPSHQVTQMGQEVILRCVPISNHLYFYWYRQILGQKVEFLVSFYNNEISEKSEIFDDQFSVERPDGSNFTLKIRSTKLEDSAMYFCASSEWAYEQYFGPGTRLTVT.

The chain couples TRBV7-9 to TRBJ1-2, with no clear D. The ends were cut back, 1 base at V and 2 bases at J, with 5 bases in the middle. Germline V gene lookup returns CDR1 SEHNR and CDR2 FQNEAQ (reference sequence). The CDR3 spans 13 residues. The CDR3 DNA follows: TGTGCCAGCAGCTTAGAAGTGAACTATGGCTACACCTTC. This sequence encodes CASSLEVNYGYTF.

V and J are TRBV23-1 and TRBJ1-1; 9 bases are shared with TRBD1. TRBV23-1 is labeled an ORF, and its function is uncertain. The CDR3 runs 15 residues. V was pared by 3 bases and J by 6 bases, with 8 bases of the junction left unmatched. The CDR3 coding sequence is TGCGCCAGCAGTCATCCCCGGACAGGGGTTGCTGAAGCTTTCTTT. Translation: CASSHPRTGVAEAFF.

The V call is TRBV6-5, the J call TRBJ2-5, with a tentative D call TRBD2 (6 bases). The CDR3 length is 12 residues. CDR1 is MNHEY and CDR2 is SVGAGI in the germline V gene. The V end was cut by 6 bases, the J end by 7 bases, with 12 bases between. The CDR3 sequence: CASSHMGGTQYF. The CDR3 coding sequence is TGTGCCAGCAGCCATATGGGGGGGACCCAGTACTTC.

The V call is TRBV19, the J call TRBJ1-1, with no clear D. V was pared by 7 bases and J by 4 bases, with 13 bases between. The CDR3 has 13 amino acids. From germline, CDR1 is LNHDA and CDR2 SQIVND (reference sequence). The CDR3 loop is CASTGLSPTEAFF. The CDR3 DNA sequence: TGTGCCAGTACCGGGTTATCCCCCACTGAAGCTTTCTTT.